The 20 T cell receptor beta chains below were found in one sample sequenced in a study of blood T cell repertoires in COVID-19. Only in-frame clones appear in the TCRdb table, and some are missing; sequencing was by immunoSEQ multiplex PCR. Of 340,000 or so clones detected, more than 75% appear once; the ten largest clones hold 1%. Source material: peripheral blood. All receptors come from a man aged 45-65 years with active or convalescent COVID-19.

The rearrangement joins TRBV28 to TRBJ1-2, with 8 bases matching TRBD1. V lost 2 bases, J lost 2 bases, and 1 base stayed unmatched. The CDR3 runs 14 residues. CDR1 is MDHEN, CDR2 SYDVKM, per germline. This CDR3 reads CASSLQGANYGYTF. DNA of the CDR3: TGTGCCAGCAGTTTACAGGGGGCAAACTATGGCTACACCTTC.

V usage is TRBV19 and J usage is TRBJ2-4; tentative D call: TRBD1 (6 bases). The CDR3 consists of 16 residues. Germline assignment: CDR1 LNHDA and CDR2 SQIVND (reference sequence). Deletions cut 4 bases from V and 0 bases from J, with 13 bases between. DNA for the CDR3: TGTGCCAGTAGTACCCCGACAGGACTAGCCAAAAACATTCAGTACTTC. It encodes CASSTPTGLAKNIQYF. The complete variable domain, with remaining parts taken from reference TRBV19 and TRBJ2-4, reads DGGITQSPKYLFRKEGQNVTLSCEQNLNHDAMYWYRQDPGQGLRLIYYSQIVNDFQKGDIAEGYSVSREKKESFPLTVTSAQKNPTAFYLCASSTPTGLAKNIQYFGAGTRLSVL.

This clone has just one count. The rearrangement uses TRBV7-8 and TRBJ2-7, with 8 bases aligning to TRBD1. The germline V gene has CDR1 SGHVS and CDR2 FQNEAQ. J lost 6 bases, V lost 2 bases, and 3 bases had no gene match. The CDR3 consists of 13 residues. CDR3 amino acids: CASSLQQGVEQYF. In DNA, the CDR3 is TGTGCCAGCAGCTTACAACAGGGGGTCGAGCAGTACTTC.

V usage is TRBV30 and J usage is TRBJ1-1, with D unclear. CDR3 length: 13 amino acids. Trimming pared 0 bases from V and 1 base from J, leaving 6 bases between. Germline V gives CDR1 GTSNPN, CDR2 SVGIG (reference sequence). The CDR3 region is CAWSVQSNTEAFF. The DNA of the CDR3 is TGTGCCTGGAGTGTACAGTCGAACACTGAAGCTTTCTTT.

This chain connects TRBV30 to TRBJ1-3, with a tentative D call TRBD1 (5 bases). Germline V gene data show CDR1 as GTSNPN and CDR2 as SVGIG (reference sequence). The CDR3 is 17 residues long. Trimming removed 1 base at V and 2 bases at J, with 18 bases between. CDR3 region: CAWSAVFTGIAGNTIYF. In DNA, the CDR3 is TGTGCCTGGAGTGCGGTCTTTACAGGAATTGCTGGAAACACCATATATTTT.

The chain is built from TRBV9 and TRBJ1-1, with 10 bases lining up with TRBD1. The V segment lost 0 bases and the J segment 6 bases; nucleotides outside the gene matches: 5. Germline V lookup: CDR1 SGDLS, CDR2 YYNGEE. This CDR3 spans 15 amino acids. In DNA form, the CDR3 reads TGTGCCAGCAGCGTAGGACGACAGGGGGCTTCTGAAGCTTTCTTT. Amino acid sequence: CASSVGRQGASEAFF.

The chain has TRBV5-4 and TRBJ1-3, with TRBD1 matching 7 bases. Germline V gene lookup returns CDR1 SGHNT and CDR2 YYREEE (reference sequence). The CDR3 length is 16 residues. The V gene end was trimmed by 4 bases and the J gene end by 0 bases; junction bases not matched to a gene: 7. The CDR3 DNA reads as TGTGCCAGCAGCCTCAGCCCAGGGGGCTCTGGAAACACCATATATTTT. It specifies CASSLSPGGSGNTIYF.

The V and J genes are TRBV5-6 and TRBJ2-7, with 8 bases lining up with TRBD1. With 0 bases clipped from V and 6 bases from J, the junction kept 5 bases outside the gene matches. The CDR3 runs to 14 residues. The germline V gene encodes CDR1 SGHDT and CDR2 YYEEEE. The CDR3 reads CASSLGQGRREQYF. As DNA, the CDR3 is TGTGCCAGCAGCTTGGGACAGGGGAGGCGCGAGCAGTACTTC.

This clone was seen once. This sequence joins TRBV7-3 and TRBJ2-2, with 10 bases matching TRBD2. V lost 5 bases, J lost 3 bases, and 3 bases stayed unmatched. Germline V gene lookup returns CDR1 SGHTA and CDR2 FQGTGA. The CDR3 loop spans 15 amino acids. The CDR3 spells CASSKLAGYTGELFF. CDR3 nucleotide sequence: TGTGCCAGCAGCAAACTAGCGGGGTACACCGGGGAGCTGTTTTTT.

The V gene is TRBV5-5, the J gene TRBJ1-1; D perhaps matches TRBD1 (5 bases). From germline, CDR1 is SGHKS and CDR2 YYEKEE (reference sequence). Trimming pared 4 bases from V and 4 bases from J, leaving 17 bases between. The CDR3 is 15 amino acids. Here the CDR3 reads CASSTWDLGGTEAFF. The CDR3 nucleotides are TGTGCCAGCAGCACATGGGACTTAGGCGGCACTGAAGCTTTCTTT. The full variable domain, with the rest looked up from reference TRBV5-5 and TRBJ1-1, is DAGVTQSPTHLIKTRGQQVTLRCSPISGHKSVSWYQQVLGQGPQFIFQYYEKEERGRGNFPDRFSARQFPNYSSELNVNALLLGDSALYLCASSTWDLGGTEAFFGQGTRLTVV.

This chain links TRBV7-3 with TRBJ2-5; D perhaps matches TRBD1 (5 bases). Looked up from germline, CDR1 is SGHTA and CDR2 is FQGTGA. The CDR3 contains 14 residues. V shed 3 bases and J shed 4 bases, with 12 bases lying between them. CDR3 sequence reads: CASSFSGSPETQYF. The CDR3 DNA reads TGTGCCAGCAGCTTCTCAGGGTCCCCAGAGACCCAGTACTTC. The full variable domain, rest sourced from reference TRBV7-3 and TRBJ2-5, is GAGVSQTPSNKVTEKGKYVELRCDPISGHTALYWYRQSLGQGPEFLIYFQGTGAADDSGLPNDRFFAVRPEGSVSTLKIQRTERGDSAVYLCASSFSGSPETQYFGPGTRLLVL.

The table lists this clone with a few counts. The rearrangement links TRBV4-2 to TRBJ2-6; no reliable D call. V lost 0 bases and J 1 base, leaving 7 bases between the germline ends. In germline, CDR1 is LGHNA, CDR2 YNFKEQ. This CDR3 has 16 residues. CDR3 sequence: CASSQDMLSGANVLTF. The DNA for the CDR3 is TGTGCCAGCAGCCAAGATATGCTATCTGGGGCCAACGTCCTGACTTTC.

V usage is TRBV7-3 and J usage is TRBJ2-2; 7 bases align to TRBD2. After removal of 5 bases from V and 6 bases from J, the junction contained 12 bases not matched to a gene. Per the germline V gene, CDR1 is SGHTA and CDR2 is FQGTGA. The CDR3 spans 16 residues. The CDR3, as DNA: TGTGCCAGCAGCCTCGCTGGGACTACCTCTTCCGGGGAGCTGTTTTTT. It encodes CASSLAGTTSSGELFF.

V and J are TRBV5-1 and TRBJ2-5; TRBD2 matches at 7 bases. CDR1 is SGHRS and CDR2 is YFSETQ in the germline V gene. CDR3 length: 14 residues. V shed 0 bases, J shed 3 bases, and the junction held 2 bases outside the gene matches. CDR3 in DNA: TGCGCCAGCAGCTTGGGCGGGAGAGAAGAGACCCAGTACTTC. It is translated as CASSLGGREETQYF.

The J gene is TRBJ1-1, the V gene TRBV28; TRBD1 aligns across 8 bases. The CDR3 runs to 16 residues. Germline lookup yields CDR1 MDHEN and CDR2 SYDVKM. Trimming removed 2 bases from V and 5 bases from J; junction bases left unmatched: 10. The CDR3 nucleotides read TGTGCCAGCAGTTTAGGGGCGGCAGGGGGCAAAACTGAAGCTTTCTTT. It codes for CASSLGAAGGKTEAFF.

This chain joins TRBV5-1 and TRBJ1-3; D is unresolved. V lost 5 bases and J lost 0, with 6 bases in between. In germline, CDR1 is SGHRS, CDR2 YFSETQ. The CDR3 is made up of 13 amino acids. CDR3 protein: CASRLNSGNTIYF. In DNA form, the CDR3 reads TGCGCCAGCAGACTCAACTCTGGAAACACCATATATTTT.

This chain joins TRBV2 and TRBJ1-6; D unresolved. The CDR3 runs to 15 residues. The V and J ends lost 7 bases and 6 bases respectively, with 16 bases between them. Germline V gene lookup returns CDR1 SNHLY and CDR2 FYNNEI. The CDR3 DNA reads as TGTGCCAGCACCCGTCACGATGGGCTTAATTCACCCCTCCACTTT. Translating gives CASTRHDGLNSPLHF.

The chain uses TRBV4-3 and TRBJ2-2; 7 positions match TRBD1. The CDR3 contains 16 residues. The J segment lost 5 bases and the V segment lost 0 bases, leaving 6 bases of the junction unmatched. Germline V gives CDR1 LGHNA, CDR2 YSLEER. In nucleotides, the CDR3 is TGCGCCAGCAGCCAAGAGAGAGGGGGCTTTACCGGGGAGCTGTTTTTT. Amino acid sequence: CASSQERGGFTGELFF.

The rearrangement uses TRBV28 and TRBJ1-1; D may be TRBD1 (5 bases). Germline values: CDR1 MDHEN, CDR2 SYDVKM. This CDR3 is 15 amino acids long. The V end lost 3 bases, the J end lost 0 bases, and 11 bases lay between the germline ends. The CDR3, as DNA: TGTGCCAGCAGTTTCGGTACAGGACTGAACACTGAAGCTTTCTTT. Translation: CASSFGTGLNTEAFF.

The rearrangement joins TRBV5-1 to TRBJ2-7; D is ambiguous. V was cut by 7 bases and J by 0 bases, with 11 bases left in between. This CDR3 has 13 residues. Germline values: CDR1 SGHRS, CDR2 YFSETQ. The CDR3 nucleotides read TGCGCCAGCCGCCTGTCGAGCTCCTACGAGCAGTACTTC. Amino acids: CASRLSSSYEQYF.